These 24 T cell receptor beta chains were sequenced from one sample in a study of T cells after posttransplantation cyclophosphamide. Only in-frame clones appear in the TCRdb table, and some are missing; sequencing was by immunoSEQ multiplex PCR. The table shows 30,000 to 40,000 clones, with 85% to 90% occurring only once. Sequenced: PBMCs. The receptors were gathered from a woman between 40 and 50 years old with a blood cancer, CMV-positive, and with a related stem cell donor.

The rearrangement uses TRBV7-8 and TRBJ2-7, with TRBD2 matching 8 bases. V was clipped by 4 bases and J by 2 bases; unmatched bases: 10. There are 16 residues in the CDR3. Germline V lookup: CDR1 SGHVS, CDR2 FQNEAQ. CDR3 sequence (DNA): TGTGCCAGCAGCTCTCGGCGACTAGCGAGCCCCTACGAGCAGTACTTC. This translates into CASSSRRLASPYEQYF.

This clone came up once. The genes are TRBV7-6 and TRBJ2-1, with 12 bases that match TRBD2. This CDR3 is 15 amino acids long. V lost 3 bases to trimming and J lost 8 bases; unmatched junction nucleotides: 5. Germline V gene data show CDR1 as SGHVS and CDR2 as FNYEAQ. The CDR3 nucleotides read TGTGCCAGCAGCTTGTTTCTAGCGGGGGGGGATGAGCAGTTCTTC. Translation gives CASSLFLAGGDEQFF.

Written as DNA, the CDR3 is TGTGCCAGCAGTCAGGGGGCGGTTGACAATGAGCAGTTCTTC. Protein product: CASSQGAVDNEQFF. The chain couples TRBV11-3 to TRBJ2-1, with TRBD1 identical over 8 bases. The CDR3 is 14 residues long. Germline assignment: CDR1 SGHNT and CDR2 YENEEA. V shed 6 bases and J 5 bases; nucleotides not matched to a gene: 6.

V is TRBV2 and J is TRBJ1-4, with 12 bases identical to TRBD1. The CDR3 is 16 amino acids. Trimming removed 6 bases from V and 7 bases from J; junction bases left unmatched: 9. Germline V gene data show CDR1 as SNHLY and CDR2 as FYNNEI. For the CDR3, the DNA is TGTGCCAGCAGCGCCGGGACAGGGGGCCTTAGTGAAAAACTGTTTTTT. It specifies CASSAGTGGLSEKLFF.

The V and J genes are TRBV19 and TRBJ2-2; TRBD1 might be the D (5 bases). With 6 bases removed from V and 3 bases from J, the gap between germline ends came to 11 bases. CDR3 length: 14 residues. Germline V lookup: CDR1 LNHDA, CDR2 SQIVND (reference sequence). The CDR3 coding sequence is TGTGCCAGTAGACAGGACGGATACACCGGGGAGCTGTTTTTT. It codes for CASRQDGYTGELFF.

This clone has a handful of counts. This chain links TRBV19 with TRBJ1-5; 7 bases fit TRBD1. Trimming removed 4 bases from V and 5 bases from J; junction bases left unmatched: 11. The CDR3 sequence is 16 residues long. Germline V gives CDR1 LNHDA, CDR2 SQIVND (reference sequence). CDR3 in DNA: TGTGCCAGTAGTACCCTCCCGGGACAGTCTGATCAGCCCCAGCATTTT. Its protein is CASSTLPGQSDQPQHF.

The chain combines TRBV4-1 with TRBJ1-2; D unresolved. Germline V lookup: CDR1 MGHRA, CDR2 YSYEKL. The CDR3 totals 16 residues. Trimming left V 0 bases short and J 3 bases short, with 14 bases between. CDR3 loop: CASSQDLTGRDYGYTF. DNA for the CDR3: TGCGCCAGCAGCCAAGATCTGACGGGGAGAGACTATGGCTACACCTTC.

The chain couples TRBV7-8 to TRBJ1-3; 8 positions agree with TRBD1. The CDR3 has 15 amino acids. The J segment lost 5 bases and the V segment lost 4 bases, leaving 7 bases of the junction unmatched. Germline CDR1 reads SGHVS; CDR2 reads FQNEAQ. CDR3 protein: CASSSDRVLRNTIYF. The CDR3, as DNA: TGTGCCAGCAGCTCGGACAGGGTACTGCGAAACACCATATATTTT. The variable domain in full, with the rest retrieved from reference TRBV7-8 and TRBJ1-3, is GAGVSQSPRYKVAKRGQDVALRCDPISGHVSLFWYQQALGQGPEFLTYFQNEAQLDKSGLPSDRFFAERPEGSVSTLKIQRTQQEDSAVYLCASSSDRVLRNTIYFGEGSWLTVV.

The chain couples TRBV6-6 to TRBJ1-1; 8 nucleotides agree with TRBD1. Trimming took 6 bases from V and 5 from J; bases not matched to a gene: 8. The germline CDR1 and CDR2 sequences are MNHNY and SVGAGI (reference sequence). The CDR3 is made up of 14 amino acids. The CDR3 reads CASSLGTGLTEAFF. CDR3 DNA sequence: TGTGCCAGCAGCCTCGGGACAGGATTAACTGAAGCTTTCTTT.

The V gene is TRBV9, the J gene TRBJ2-5; D might be TRBD1 (6 bases). V was cut by 4 bases and J by 2 bases, with 18 bases left in between. The CDR3 is 16 amino acids. The germline V gene encodes CDR1 SGDLS and CDR2 YYNGEE. The CDR3 DNA reads TGTGCCAGCAGCCCGAGTCCGGGACAATTTCAAGAGACCCAGTACTTC. It encodes CASSPSPGQFQETQYF. Full variable domain (rest looked up from reference TRBV9 and TRBJ2-5): DSGVTQTPKHLITATGQRVTLRCSPRSGDLSVYWYQQSLDQGLQFLIQYYNGEERAKGNILERFSAQQFPDLHSELNLSSLELGDSALYFCASSPSPGQFQETQYFGPGTRLLVL.

This clone was counted once. The rearrangement uses TRBV5-6 and TRBJ1-6; D is undetermined. V dropped 0 bases and J dropped 6 bases, with 10 bases sitting between them. This CDR3 spans 15 amino acids. The germline gives CDR1 SGHDT, CDR2 YYEEEE. Here the CDR3 DNA reads TGTGCCAGCAGCTTGGGTGTGGCGGGTAATTCACCCCTCCACTTT. Translation gives CASSLGVAGNSPLHF.

The rearrangement links TRBV5-6 to TRBJ1-2, with 8 bases matching TRBD1. The CDR3 runs 13 residues. The germline V gene has CDR1 SGHDT and CDR2 YYEEEE. Trimming at V came to 6 bases and at J to 4 bases, leaving 5 bases not matched to a gene. CDR3 coding DNA: TGTGCCAGCACCGTTGGACAGGGCTATGGCTACACCTTC. This encodes CASTVGQGYGYTF.

This chain joins TRBV19 and TRBJ2-3, with a weak D call TRBD1 (6 bases). CDR1 and CDR2 from the germline V gene are LNHDA and SQIVND (reference sequence). The CDR3 runs to 14 residues. Trimming left V 6 bases short and J 2 bases short, with 12 bases between. The CDR3 DNA follows: TGTGCCAGTAGCCCCCGGGGACACACAGATACGCAGTATTTT. Translating gives CASSPRGHTDTQYF.

V usage is TRBV15 and J usage is TRBJ1-5; perhaps TRBD1 as D (5 bases). This CDR3 is built from 14 residues. V was trimmed by 1 base and J by 3 bases, leaving 7 bases between them. Per the germline V gene, CDR1 is LNHNV and CDR2 is YYDKDF (reference sequence). CDR3 region: CATSRVDNNQPQHF. In DNA form, the CDR3 reads TGTGCCACCAGCAGAGTGGACAACAATCAGCCCCAGCATTTT.

The chain has TRBV5-4 and TRBJ2-7, with a possible D match to TRBD1 (6 bases). The germline V and J ends were trimmed by 0 bases and 5 bases, with 6 bases remaining between them. The V gene's germline CDR1 is SGHNT and CDR2 YYREEE (reference sequence). The CDR3 length is 12 residues. The CDR3 protein is CASSLDRDEQYF. The CDR3 DNA sequence: TGTGCCAGCAGCTTGGACAGGGACGAGCAGTACTTC.

The chain is built from TRBV4-3 and TRBJ1-4, with 10 bases lining up with TRBD1. CDR1 is LGHNA and CDR2 is YSLEER in the germline V gene. The CDR3 sequence is 17 residues long. The V gene end was trimmed by 3 bases and the J gene end by 3 bases; junction bases not matched to a gene: 7. In DNA form, the CDR3 reads TGCGCCAGCAGCCAGACAGGGGGCAGGATAGCTAATGAAAAACTGTTTTTT. This encodes CASSQTGGRIANEKLFF.

The rearrangement uses TRBV7-9 and TRBJ2-1; D is unclear. The ends were cut back, 4 bases at V and 7 bases at J, with 8 bases in the middle. Germline V gives CDR1 SEHNR, CDR2 FQNEAQ (reference sequence). The CDR3 has 12 amino acids. CDR3 protein: CASSSVWNEQFF. The CDR3 DNA is TGTGCCAGCAGCTCAGTCTGGAATGAGCAGTTCTTC.

V and J are TRBV4-3 and TRBJ2-3; no firm D call. Germline values: CDR1 LGHNA, CDR2 YSLEER. CDR3 length: 17 residues. V was trimmed by 1 base and J by 2 bases, leaving 16 bases between them. CDR3 loop: CASSQAPAATSTDTQYF. The CDR3 DNA reads as TGCGCCAGCAGCCAAGCCCCTGCAGCGACTTCCACAGATACGCAGTATTTT.

The rearrangement uses TRBV6-1 and TRBJ2-5, with 8 nucleotides matching TRBD1. The V and J ends lost 3 bases and 4 bases, in that order; junction bases with no gene match: 10. This CDR3 spans 16 amino acids. Germline V gene data show CDR1 as MNHNS and CDR2 as SASEGT. The CDR3 protein is CASSDVSRGLGETQYF. The CDR3 coding sequence is TGTGCCAGCAGTGACGTTTCCAGGGGGCTAGGAGAGACCCAGTACTTC.

The rearrangement uses TRBV7-9 and TRBJ1-3; D gene ambiguous. The length of the CDR3 is 15 residues. Trimming pared 1 base from V and 0 bases from J, leaving 7 bases between. Per germline, CDR1 SEHNR and CDR2 FQNEAQ (reference sequence). The CDR3 bases are TGTGCCAGCAGCTTAGTGGGAGACTCTGGAAACACCATATATTTT. Translation: CASSLVGDSGNTIYF.

This clone occurred a few times. V usage is TRBV7-6 and J usage is TRBJ1-4; 9 nucleotides align to TRBD1. Germline V gives CDR1 SGHVS, CDR2 FNYEAQ. This CDR3 contains 14 residues. J gave up 8 bases and V 2 bases, and 3 bases lay outside the gene matches. The CDR3 DNA reads as TGTGCCAGCAGCTTAAGACAGGGGGTCGAAAAACTGTTTTTT. Translated: CASSLRQGVEKLFF.

The chain uses TRBV4-1 and TRBJ1-5; D may be TRBD1 (6 bases). The germline V gene encodes CDR1 MGHRA and CDR2 YSYEKL. The length of the CDR3 is 17 residues. Between the trimmed V and J ends, which lost 4 bases and 0 bases, there was a span of 16 bases. As DNA, the CDR3 is TGCGCCAGCAGCCTTTCCATCACAGGGAATAGCAATCAGCCCCAGCATTTT. Translated: CASSLSITGNSNQPQHF.

This clone was seen just once. The rearrangement links TRBV6-1 to TRBJ2-7; D is possibly TRBD2 (7 bases). The germline V and J ends were trimmed by 3 bases and 4 bases, with 16 bases remaining between them. CDR1 MNHNS and CDR2 SASEGT come from the germline V gene. This CDR3 region has 15 residues. CDR3 sequence: CASSDRDGGRYEQYF. For the CDR3, the DNA is TGTGCCAGCAGTGACCGGGACGGGGGGCGATACGAGCAGTACTTC.

V is TRBV28 and J is TRBJ1-2; D perhaps matches TRBD1 (6 bases). Looked up from germline, CDR1 is MDHEN and CDR2 is SYDVKM. This CDR3 is 15 amino acids long. The V end lost 3 bases, the J end lost 3 bases, and 14 bases lay between the germline ends. CDR3 coding DNA: TGTGCCAGCAGTTTTGGGAGGGGGACTTACTATGGCTACACCTTC. Amino acid sequence: CASSFGRGTYYGYTF.